This is a list of T cell receptor beta chains from one sample in a study of blood T cell repertoires in COVID-19. Sequenced by immunoSEQ multiplex PCR; TCRdb stores in-frame clones only, minus some. The data hold a few hundred thousand clones, with about 90% observed a single time. What was sequenced was peripheral blood. The source is a woman between 50 and 59 years old with COVID-19, enrolled during active disease. Each CDR3 is given without its conserved first and last residue.

ASSPGTVEGPLH	TRBJ1-6	TRBV18
ASSPPGPGYT	TRBJ1-2	TRBV6-5
ASRLLGRGGRETQY	TRBJ2-5	TRBV3-1/TRBV3-2
ASSLSWTSGIGTDTQY	TRBJ2-3	TRBV27
ASSYSGGQETQY	TRBJ2-5	TRBV6-5
ASSPRLAATDTQY	TRBJ2-3	TRBV7-9
ASTLIAGNEQF	TRBJ2-1	TRBV27
ASSPRDSYSYEQY	TRBJ2-7	TRBV19
ASSVGTGSHEQY	TRBJ2-7	TRBV9
ASSVTRGLTDTQY	TRBJ2-3	TRBV19
ASSYTSGRANEQF	TRBJ2-1	TRBV6-5
ASSLNSGSLAGGTDTQY	TRBJ2-3	TRBV7-2
ASSYRDSTIGGYT	TRBJ1-2	TRBV7-2
ASSSTGYNEQF	TRBJ2-1	TRBV11-3
ASSLMNTGAAGAF	TRBJ1-1	TRBV5-1
ASSLNGNEQF	TRBJ2-1	TRBV7-9
ASSSRPGWDSEQF	TRBJ2-1	TRBV7-9
ASRQSGSYEQY	TRBJ2-7	TRBV5-1
ASSYSSGNTIY	TRBJ1-3	TRBV19
ASSKGGLGSGNTIY	TRBJ1-3	TRBV19
ASSLWTARNGYT	TRBJ1-2	TRBV5-1
ATILASNPYEQY	TRBJ2-7	TRBV28
SVQGPGTEAF	TRBJ1-1	TRBV29-1
ASSAGALGEKLF	TRBJ1-4	TRBV9
ASSSPETSGITNEQF	TRBJ2-1	TRBV7-3
ASRGGRVIPRVSGANVLT	TRBJ2-6	TRBV11-3
ASSHDRGSGTEAF	TRBJ1-1	TRBV4-2
ASSLVQGAIEAF	TRBJ1-1	TRBV5-1
ATPLTAIETSGNNEQF	TRBJ2-1	TRBV15
AISNNVWEQH	TRBJ2-7	TRBV10-3
ASSQSTLSGLTDTQY	TRBJ2-3	TRBV14
ASSWGRGQARGNTIY	TRBJ1-3	TRBV5-6
ASSPRVAETQY	TRBJ2-5	TRBV7-9
ASSPGPDRGHQPQH	TRBJ1-5	TRBV4-1
ASSLTRQNFYNEQF	TRBJ2-1	TRBV27
AWSVHNEQF	TRBJ2-1	TRBV30
ASSLILTGGLSGANVLT	TRBJ2-6	TRBV5-1